A single sample is the source of the 9 T cell receptor beta chains below, sequenced in a study of blood T cell repertoires in COVID-19. The protocol was immunoSEQ multiplex PCR, while the TCRdb copy is restricted to in-frame clones and leaves out a portion. The table has about 210,000 clones, roughly four fifths seen once; the top ten hold approximately 12%. The sequenced sample consisted of peripheral blood. The receptor source for this set is a woman aged 40 to 50 with acute or convalescent COVID-19.

The chain joins TRBV20-1 to TRBJ2-1; TRBD2 is a possible D gene (6 bases). Trimming took off 3 bases at V and 4 bases at J, with 16 bases between the two ends. Germline CDR1 DFQATT, CDR2 SNEGSKA (reference sequence). The CDR3 runs 15 residues. CDR3 protein: CSASKLAGHYNEQFF. The CDR3 coding sequence is TGCAGTGCTAGTAAGTTGGCGGGGCATTACAATGAGCAGTTCTTC.

The J gene is TRBJ2-7, the V gene TRBV7-6; D ambiguous. Germline CDR1 SGHVS, CDR2 FNYEAQ. With 0 bases removed from V and 2 bases from J, the gap between germline ends came to 5 bases. The CDR3 sequence is 13 residues long. CDR3 DNA: TGTGCCAGCAGCTTAGCACAGACCTACGAGCAGTACTTC. This translates into CASSLAQTYEQYF.

Only a few counts were recorded for this clone. The rearrangement links TRBV10-2 to TRBJ2-1; 8 bases map to TRBD2. J lost 0 bases, V lost 6 bases, and 10 bases had no gene match. CDR1 is WSHSY and CDR2 is SAAADI in the germline V gene. The CDR3 extends over 17 amino acids. CDR3 DNA sequence: TGCGCCAGCAGCGGGACTAGAGGGGGTAGCTCCTACAATGAGCAGTTCTTC. Translating gives CASSGTRGGSSYNEQFF.

This clone was picked up one time. The chain couples TRBV19 to TRBJ1-5; 7 positions match TRBD1. V was clipped by 3 bases and J by 3 bases; unmatched bases: 5. The CDR3 is 15 amino acids. In germline, CDR1 is LNHDA, CDR2 SQIVND (reference sequence). The CDR3 here is CASSIRDSDNQPQHF. The CDR3 DNA sequence: TGTGCCAGTAGTATCCGGGACAGCGACAATCAGCCCCAGCATTTT.

V and J are TRBV5-6 and TRBJ2-7, with TRBD2 identical over 15 bases. The junction had 2 bases not matched to a gene; V was cut back by 4 bases and J by 6 bases. Germline CDR1 SGHDT, CDR2 YYEEEE. This CDR3 has 14 residues. CDR3 sequence: CASSPGLAGGEQYF. The CDR3 nucleotides are TGTGCCAGCAGCCCGGGACTAGCGGGAGGCGAGCAGTACTTC.

The CDR3, as DNA: TGTGCCATCTCGACGGACCAAAGTGGGGGGGCCCTCCACTTT. Protein: CAISTDQSGGALHF. The chain carries TRBV10-3 and TRBJ1-6; D is possibly TRBD1 (5 bases). The CDR3 is 14 residues long. Per germline, CDR1 ENHRY and CDR2 SYGVKD. The V end was cut by 8 bases, the J end by 14 bases, with 22 bases between.

V gene TRBV14 combines with J gene TRBJ2-7; D ambiguous. This CDR3 comprises 14 residues. The germline V gene has CDR1 SGHDN and CDR2 FVKESK. V dropped 3 bases and J dropped 6 bases, with 15 bases sitting between them. CDR3 bases: TGTGCCAGCAGCCAGGCGGAATTATACCCCGAGCAGTACTTC. Amino acid sequence: CASSQAELYPEQYF.

This chain links TRBV3-1 (or the pseudogene TRBV3-2) with TRBJ1-3, with D unresolved. Between the trimmed V and J ends, which lost 0 bases and 0 bases, there was a span of 6 bases. This CDR3 is 15 amino acids long. Germline loops: CDR1 LGHDT, CDR2 YNNKEL (reference sequence). The CDR3 spells CASSQEAFSGNTIYF. The CDR3 DNA reads as TGTGCCAGCAGCCAAGAAGCGTTCTCTGGAAACACCATATATTTT.

The rearrangement joins TRBV5-1 to TRBJ1-5; tentatively, D is TRBD1 (5 bases). Germline V gene sequence: CDR1 SGHRS, CDR2 YFSETQ. The V end lost 4 bases, the J end lost 1 base, and 12 bases lay between the germline ends. The CDR3 sequence is 15 residues long. In DNA, the CDR3 is TGCGCCAGCAGCCTCGTTCCAGGGAGCAATCAGCCCCAGCATTTT. It yields the protein CASSLVPGSNQPQHF.